This T cell receptor beta chain was documented in a study of beta chain features in type 1 diabetes. The CDR3 is 16 residues long. Trimming pared 2 bases from V and 0 bases from J, leaving 13 bases between. Per the germline V gene, CDR1 is LGHNA and CDR2 is YNFKEQ. The sequenced template was cDNA made from the entire isolated RNA. Some clones are missing from TCRdb's copy, which holds only in-frame ones; the method was immunoSEQ multiplex PCR. The sample records roughly 240,000 clones, roughly 13% being singletons. This clone was seen a few times. The specimen sequenced was naive CD4+ T cells from blood. The rearrangement links TRBV4-2 to TRBJ1-2; no clear D. The clonotype comes from a woman in her thirties or forties in good health. Here the CDR3 DNA reads TGTGCCAGCAGCCAAATAGAGGGCTCGGCTAACTATGGCTACACCTTC. Its translation: CASSQIEGSANYGYTF.